This T cell receptor (beta chain) is from a study of T cell changes during pregnancy in multiple sclerosis. Repertoires were generated with immunoSEQ multiplex PCR, while TCRdb's copy carries only in-frame clones and drops some. The sample lists some 100,000 clones, around 94% occurring once. Sequencing used peripheral blood, obtained in the second trimester of pregnancy. The source of this sequence is a female donor with multiple sclerosis, enrolled in a pregnancy study.

This chain's CDR3 is CAISATAGYEQYF. The CDR3 nucleotides are TGTGCCATCAGTGCGACAGCGGGGTACGAGCAGTACTTC. The chain recombines TRBV10-3 with TRBJ2-7; 7 bases are shared with TRBD2. The germline CDR1 and CDR2 sequences are ENHRY and SYGVKD. This CDR3 has 13 residues. V lost 4 bases to trimming and J lost 4 bases; unmatched junction nucleotides: 4.